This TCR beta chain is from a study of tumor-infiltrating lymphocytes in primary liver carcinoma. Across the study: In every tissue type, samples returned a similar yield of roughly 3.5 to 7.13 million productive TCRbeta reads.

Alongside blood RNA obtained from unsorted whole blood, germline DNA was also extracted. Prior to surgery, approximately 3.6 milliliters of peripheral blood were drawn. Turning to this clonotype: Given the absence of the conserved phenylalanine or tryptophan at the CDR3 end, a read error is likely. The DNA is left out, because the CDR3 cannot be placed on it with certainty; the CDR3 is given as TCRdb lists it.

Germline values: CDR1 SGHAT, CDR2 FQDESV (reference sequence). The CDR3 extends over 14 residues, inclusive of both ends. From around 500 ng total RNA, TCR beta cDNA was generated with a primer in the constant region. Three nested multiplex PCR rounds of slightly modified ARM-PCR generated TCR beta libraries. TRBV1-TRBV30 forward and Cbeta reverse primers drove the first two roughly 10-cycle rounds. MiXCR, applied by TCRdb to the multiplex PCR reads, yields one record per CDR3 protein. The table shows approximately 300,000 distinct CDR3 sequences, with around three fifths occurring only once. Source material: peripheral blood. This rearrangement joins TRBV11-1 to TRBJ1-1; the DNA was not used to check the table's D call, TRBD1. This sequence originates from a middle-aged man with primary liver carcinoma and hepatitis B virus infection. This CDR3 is CASSLDGGKGETFS.